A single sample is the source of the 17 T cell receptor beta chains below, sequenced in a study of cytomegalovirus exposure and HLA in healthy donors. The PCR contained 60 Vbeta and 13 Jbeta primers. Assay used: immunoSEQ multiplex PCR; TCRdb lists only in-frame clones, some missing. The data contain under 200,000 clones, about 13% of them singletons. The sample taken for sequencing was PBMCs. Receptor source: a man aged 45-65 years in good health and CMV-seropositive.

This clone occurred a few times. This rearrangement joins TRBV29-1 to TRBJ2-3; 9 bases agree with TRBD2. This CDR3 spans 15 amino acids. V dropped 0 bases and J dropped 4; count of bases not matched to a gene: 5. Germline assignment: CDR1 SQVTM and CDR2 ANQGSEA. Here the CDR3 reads CSVEDRGGGADTQYF. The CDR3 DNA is TGCAGCGTTGAAGATCGGGGCGGGGGGGCAGATACGCAGTATTTT.

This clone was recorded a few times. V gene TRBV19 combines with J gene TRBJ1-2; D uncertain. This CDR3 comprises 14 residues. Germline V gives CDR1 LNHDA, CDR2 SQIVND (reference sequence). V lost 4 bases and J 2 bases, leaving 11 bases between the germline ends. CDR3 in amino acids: CASSNPGLNYGYTF. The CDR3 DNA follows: TGTGCCAGTAGTAACCCAGGTTTAAACTATGGCTACACCTTC.

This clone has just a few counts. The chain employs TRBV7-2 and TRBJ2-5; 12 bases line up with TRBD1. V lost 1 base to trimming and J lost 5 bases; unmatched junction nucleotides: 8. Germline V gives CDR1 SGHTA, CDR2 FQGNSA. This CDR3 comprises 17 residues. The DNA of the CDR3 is TGTGCCAGCAGCTTAGGAGGGACAGGGGGCGTTGGGGAGACCCAGTACTTC. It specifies CASSLGGTGGVGETQYF.

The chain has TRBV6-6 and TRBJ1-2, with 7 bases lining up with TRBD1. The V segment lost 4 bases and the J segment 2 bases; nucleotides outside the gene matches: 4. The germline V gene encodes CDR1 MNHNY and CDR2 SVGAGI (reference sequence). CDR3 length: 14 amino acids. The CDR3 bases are TGTGCCAGCAGTTCCAAGACAGGGAACTATGGCTACACCTTC. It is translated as CASSSKTGNYGYTF.

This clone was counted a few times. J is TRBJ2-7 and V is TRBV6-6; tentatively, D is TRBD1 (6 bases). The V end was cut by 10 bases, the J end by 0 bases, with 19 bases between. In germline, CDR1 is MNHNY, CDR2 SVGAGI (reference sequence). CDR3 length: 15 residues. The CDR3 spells CATTVRDKSSYEQYF. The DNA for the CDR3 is TGTGCCACCACCGTTCGGGACAAGAGCTCCTACGAGCAGTACTTC.

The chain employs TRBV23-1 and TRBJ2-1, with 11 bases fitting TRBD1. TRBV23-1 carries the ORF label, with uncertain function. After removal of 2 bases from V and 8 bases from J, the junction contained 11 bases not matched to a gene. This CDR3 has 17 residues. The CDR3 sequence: CASSQANPGQGDDEQFF. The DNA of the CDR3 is TGCGCCAGCAGTCAAGCCAACCCGGGACAGGGGGACGATGAGCAGTTCTTC.

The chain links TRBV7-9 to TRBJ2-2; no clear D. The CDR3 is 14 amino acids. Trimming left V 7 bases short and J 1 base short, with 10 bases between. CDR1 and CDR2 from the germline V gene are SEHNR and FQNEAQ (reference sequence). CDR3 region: CASTLPGNTGELFF. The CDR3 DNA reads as TGTGCCAGCACCCTTCCGGGGAACACCGGGGAGCTGTTTTTT.

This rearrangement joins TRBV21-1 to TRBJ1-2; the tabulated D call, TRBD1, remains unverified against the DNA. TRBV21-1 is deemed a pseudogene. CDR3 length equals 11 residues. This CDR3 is CASSRQVGYTF. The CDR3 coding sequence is TGTGCCAGCAGCAGGCAGGTTGGCTACACCTTC.

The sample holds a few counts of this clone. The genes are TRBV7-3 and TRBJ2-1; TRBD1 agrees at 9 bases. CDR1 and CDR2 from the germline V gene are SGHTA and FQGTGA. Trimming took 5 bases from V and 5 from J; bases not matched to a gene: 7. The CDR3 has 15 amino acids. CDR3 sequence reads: CASSVEGQGNNEQFF. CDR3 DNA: TGTGCCAGCAGCGTAGAGGGACAGGGAAACAATGAGCAGTTCTTC.

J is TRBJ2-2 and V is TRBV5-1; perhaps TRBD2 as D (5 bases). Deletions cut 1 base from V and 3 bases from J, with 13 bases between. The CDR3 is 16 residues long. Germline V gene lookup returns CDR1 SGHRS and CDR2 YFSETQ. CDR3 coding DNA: TGCGCCAGCAGCTTGCAATTGGGCGGGTACACCGGGGAGCTGTTTTTT. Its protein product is CASSLQLGGYTGELFF.

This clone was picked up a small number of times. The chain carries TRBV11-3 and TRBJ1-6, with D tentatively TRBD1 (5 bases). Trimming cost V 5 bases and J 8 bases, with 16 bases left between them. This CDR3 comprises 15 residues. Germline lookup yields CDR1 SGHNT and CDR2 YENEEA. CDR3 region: CASSQLPGVDSPLHF. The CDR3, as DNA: TGTGCCAGCAGCCAGCTGCCGGGGGTAGATTCACCCCTCCACTTT.

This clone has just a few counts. CDR3 in amino acids: CASSETENNSPLHF. In DNA, the CDR3 is TGTGCCAGCAGCGAGACAGAGAATAATTCACCCCTCCACTTT. The chain recombines TRBV7-6 with TRBJ1-6, with D possibly matching TRBD1 (5 bases). The CDR3 runs 14 residues. V gave up 5 bases and J gave up 5 bases, with 10 bases separating them. Germline-derived CDR1 and CDR2 are SGHVS and FNYEAQ.

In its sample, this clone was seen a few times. This CDR3 reads CATSRGGGPAGEQYV. For the CDR3, the DNA is TGTGCCACCAGCAGAGGGGGGGGGCCTGCTGGGGAGCAGTACGTC. The J gene is TRBJ2-7, the V gene TRBV15; D might be TRBD2 (7 bases). Germline CDR1 reads LNHNV; CDR2 reads YYDKDF (reference sequence). CDR3 length: 15 amino acids. V lost 1 base and J 7 bases, leaving 17 bases between the germline ends.

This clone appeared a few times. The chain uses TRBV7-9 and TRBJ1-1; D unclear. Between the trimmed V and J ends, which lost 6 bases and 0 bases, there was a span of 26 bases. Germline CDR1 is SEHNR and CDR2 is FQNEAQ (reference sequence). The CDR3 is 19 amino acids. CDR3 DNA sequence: TGTGCCAGCAGACATTTATTATCTCAGATTTCTGGTGTGAACACTGAAGCTTTCTTT. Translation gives CASRHLLSQISGVNTEAFF. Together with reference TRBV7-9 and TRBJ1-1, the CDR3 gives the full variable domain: DTGVSQNPRHKITKRGQNVTFRCDPISEHNRLYWYRQTLGQGPEFLTYFQNEAQLEKSRLLSDRFSAERPKGSFSTLEIQRTEQGDSAMYLCASRHLLSQISGVNTEAFFGQGTRLTVV.

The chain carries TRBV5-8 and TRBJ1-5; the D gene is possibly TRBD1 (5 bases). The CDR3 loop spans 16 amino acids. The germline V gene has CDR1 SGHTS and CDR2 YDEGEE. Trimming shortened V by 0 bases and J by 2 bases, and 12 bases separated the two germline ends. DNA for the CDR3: TGTGCCAGCAGCTTGGGCCAGGGAAGGGGCAATCAGCCCCAGCATTTT. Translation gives CASSLGQGRGNQPQHF.

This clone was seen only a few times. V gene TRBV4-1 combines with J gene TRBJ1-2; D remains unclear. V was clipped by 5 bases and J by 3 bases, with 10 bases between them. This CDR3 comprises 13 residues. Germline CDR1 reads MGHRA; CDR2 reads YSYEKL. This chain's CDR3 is CASSFQTDYGYTF. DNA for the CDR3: TGCGCCAGCAGCTTCCAGACTGACTATGGCTACACCTTC.

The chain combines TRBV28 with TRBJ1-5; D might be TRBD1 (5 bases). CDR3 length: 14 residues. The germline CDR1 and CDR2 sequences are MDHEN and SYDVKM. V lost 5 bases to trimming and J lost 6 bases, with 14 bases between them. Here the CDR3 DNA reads TGTGCCAGCAGTACCCAGGAGGGGCGTCAGCCCCAGCATTTT. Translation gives CASSTQEGRQPQHF.